This is a list of T cell receptor beta chains from one sample in a study of T cells in Graves' hyperthyroidism and ophthalmopathy. TCRdb re-called the multiplex PCR reads with MiXCR, one entry per CDR3 protein. The sample lists hundreds of thousands of distinct CDR3 sequences, roughly 14% occurring once. The sequencing sample was made of blood. These receptors were taken from a woman aged 18-35 years with Graves' hyperthyroidism. CDR3s include the opening cysteine and the closing phenylalanine or tryptophan. The D gene is left open where the match is weak. A row's size may be missing; if present it is once, few, many or a size class.

v_gene,d_gene,j_gene,abundance,CDR3aa,CDR3nt
TRBV10-3,TRBD2,TRBJ2-3,many,CAISGSGSGDTDTQYF,TGTGCCATCTCCGGAAGCGGGAGCGGAGACACAGATACGCAGTATTTT
TRBV24-1,TRBD1,TRBJ2-6,few,CATSDPGTGFGANVLTF,TGTGCCACCAGTGATCCGGGGACAGGGTTTGGGGCCAACGTCCTGACTTTC
TRBV28,NA,TRBJ2-3,many,CASSSPRGVGTDTQYF,TGTGCCAGCAGTTCGCCCCGAGGCGTAGGCACAGATACGCAGTATTTT
TRBV20-1,NA,TRBJ2-7,many,CSAKDTDVEQYF,TGCAGTGCTAAAGACACGGACGTCGAGCAGTACTTC
TRBV19,NA,TRBJ1-5,NA,CASSITGVRNQPQHF,TGTGCCAGTAGTATTACGGGGGTAAGAAATCAGCCCCAGCATTTT
TRBV28,NA,TRBJ1-3,few,CASSPWGRGSGNTIYF,TGTGCCAGCAGCCCCTGGGGGAGGGGCTCTGGAAACACCATATATTTT
TRBV5-5,NA,TRBJ2-5,NA,CASSLFRGETQYF,TGTGCCAGCAGCTTGTTCAGGGGAGAGACCCAGTACTTC
TRBV24-1,TRBD2,TRBJ2-2,NA,CATSNNGGANTGELFF,TGTGCCACCAGTAATAACGGGGGGGCGAACACCGGGGAGCTGTTTTTT
TRBV6-5,TRBD1,TRBJ1-5,many,CASSPDRTNQPQHF,TGTGCCAGCAGCCCGGACAGGACTAATCAGCCCCAGCATTTT
TRBV12-3/TRBV12-4,NA,TRBJ2-7,NA,CASSSQWGEKVEQYF,TGTGCCAGCAGTTCCCAGTGGGGCGAGAAGGTCGAGCAGTACTTC
TRBV11-2,NA,TRBJ2-3,many,CASSLGAPVDTQYF,TGTGCCAGCAGCTTAGGGGCCCCGGTAGATACGCAGTATTTT
TRBV13,NA,TRBJ2-3,NA,CASSLTSITTDTQYF,TGTGCCAGCAGCCTGACTTCGATAACCACAGATACGCAGTATTTT
TRBV6-1,NA,TRBJ2-7,many,CASRTDTKRSYEQYF,TGTGCCAGCAGGACCGACACGAAACGGTCCTACGAGCAGTACTTC
TRBV27,TRBD2,TRBJ2-7,many,CASSFTGLAGEWVSYEQYF,TGTGCCAGCAGTTTTACGGGACTAGCGGGAGAGTGGGTAAGCTACGAGCAGTACTTC
TRBV20-1,TRBD2,TRBJ2-1,many,CSGQRGYVEQFF,TGCAGTGGCCAGCGGGGGTACGTTGAGCAGTTCTTC
TRBV20-1,NA,TRBJ1-4,NA,CSAPPAGATNEKLFF,TGCAGTGCCCCCCCCGCCGGGGCAACTAATGAAAAACTGTTTTTT
TRBV20-1,NA,TRBJ1-5,many,CSATSRGTLESNQPQHF,TGCAGTGCTACTTCCCGGGGAACACTCGAGAGCAATCAGCCCCAGCATTTT
TRBV7-8,TRBD2,TRBJ2-1,many,CASSPRAGGGGSYNEQFF,TGTGCCAGCAGCCCTAGGGCGGGGGGAGGGGGCTCCTACAATGAGCAGTTCTTC
TRBV7-6,TRBD2,TRBJ2-3,many,CASSLVSSGSASTDTQYF,TGTGCCAGCAGCTTAGTTTCTAGCGGGAGTGCTAGCACAGATACGCAGTATTTT
TRBV4-3,NA,TRBJ1-1,NA,CASSQDGGTWAFF,TGCGCCAGCAGCCAAGATGGGGGGACCTGGGCTTTCTTT
TRBV6-4,TRBD1,TRBJ2-3,many,CASSEGQGSTDTQYF,TGTGCCAGCAGTGAAGGACAGGGAAGCACAGATACGCAGTATTTT
TRBV15,NA,TRBJ2-5,many,CATSREQGETQYF,TGTGCCACCAGCAGAGAGCAGGGGGAGACCCAGTACTTC
TRBV5-1,NA,TRBJ2-1,many,CASSLDGDSYNEQFF,TGCGCCAGCAGCTTGGACGGGGACTCCTACAATGAGCAGTTCTTC
TRBV12-5,TRBD1,TRBJ2-5,many,CASSSGQGQETQYF,TGTGCTAGTTCATCGGGACAGGGCCAAGAGACCCAGTACTTC
TRBV10-2,NA,TRBJ2-7,NA,CASSKVFYEQYF,TGCGCCAGCAGTAAGGTCTTCTACGAGCAGTACTTC
TRBV15,NA,TRBJ1-5,few,CATSLTIGDNQPQHF,TGTGCCACCAGCCTTACGATAGGGGACAATCAGCCCCAGCATTTT
TRBV9,TRBD2,TRBJ2-3,NA,CASNSGTSPTDTQYF,TGTGCCAGCAACTCCGGGACTAGCCCAACAGATACGCAGTATTTT
TRBV19,TRBD2,TRBJ2-3,few,CASSKWTSGRVMTDTQYF,TGTGCCAGTAGTAAGTGGACTAGCGGAAGGGTGATGACGGATACGCAGTATTTT
TRBV7-2,TRBD1,TRBJ1-1,few,CASSLARGREGNTEAFF,TGTGCCAGCAGCTTAGCCAGGGGGCGCGAGGGGAACACTGAAGCTTTCTTT
TRBV11-1,TRBD1,TRBJ2-7,many,CASSSNRGSEQYF,TGTGCCAGCAGCTCGAACAGGGGAAGCGAGCAGTACTTC
TRBV11-1,TRBD1,TRBJ2-3,many,CASSLMRTGGTDTQYF,TGTGCCAGCAGCCTCATGAGGACAGGTGGCACAGATACGCAGTATTTT
TRBV2,NA,TRBJ2-3,NA,CASMVRAVTDTQYF,TGTGCCAGCATGGTACGAGCGGTCACAGATACGCAGTATTTT
TRBV11-3,TRBD2,TRBJ2-3,many,CASSPGLAGAAPDTQYF,TGTGCCAGCAGCCCCGGACTAGCGGGGGCCGCGCCAGATACGCAGTATTTT
TRBV19,NA,TRBJ2-7,few,CASTPMAGGPYEQYF,TGTGCCAGTACTCCCATGGCAGGGGGGCCCTACGAGCAGTACTTC
TRBV11-3,NA,TRBJ2-2,few,CASSLEGANGELFF,TGTGCCAGCAGCTTAGAGGGGGCAAACGGGGAGCTGTTTTTT
TRBV7-2,NA,TRBJ1-1,many,CASSFGRTTEAFF,TGTGCCAGCAGCTTCGGACGTACCACTGAAGCTTTCTTT
TRBV20-1,NA,TRBJ2-1,NA,CSARILSGLYNEQFF,TGCAGTGCTAGAATACTCAGCGGACTCTACAATGAGCAGTTCTTC
TRBV7-9,NA,TRBJ2-7,few,CASSSTAGRNSYEQYF,TGTGCCAGCAGCTCCACCGCCGGGCGGAACTCCTACGAGCAGTACTTC